This T cell receptor beta chain was documented in a study of cytotoxic CD8 clonotypes in ibrutinib-treated CLL. Assay used: immunoSEQ multiplex PCR; TCRdb lists only in-frame clones, some missing. The table includes roughly 76,000 clones, more than 75% detected once. Per the germline V gene, CDR1 is MNHEY and CDR2 is SVGAGI. The germline V and J ends were trimmed by 5 bases and 8 bases, with 21 bases remaining between them. CDR3 length equals 15 residues. The authors obtained roughly 2 micrograms of genomic DNA from cryopreserved PBMCs for TCR beta libraries. V gene TRBV6-5 combines with J gene TRBJ1-2; weak D call: TRBD1 (6 bases). This TCR came from a human donor with chronic lymphocytic leukemia. This specimen consisted of PBMCs, obtained at disease progression, from a patient treated with ibrutinib. The CDR3 DNA reads TGTGCCAGCAGTCCTGGGGGTTCGGGGGCACAAGGCTACACCTTC. Protein product: CASSPGGSGAQGYTF.